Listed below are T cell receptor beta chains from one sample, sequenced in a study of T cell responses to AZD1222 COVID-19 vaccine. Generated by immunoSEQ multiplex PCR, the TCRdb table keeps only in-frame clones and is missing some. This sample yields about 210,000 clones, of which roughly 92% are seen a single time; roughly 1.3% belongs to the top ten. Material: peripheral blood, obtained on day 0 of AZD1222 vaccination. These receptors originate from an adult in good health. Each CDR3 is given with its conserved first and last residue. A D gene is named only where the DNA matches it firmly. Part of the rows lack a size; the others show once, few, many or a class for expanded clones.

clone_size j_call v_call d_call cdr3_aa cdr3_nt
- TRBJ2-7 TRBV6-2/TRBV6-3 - CASSWRGSGQETYEQYF TGTGCCAGCAGTTGGCGGGGAAGCGGACAGGAGACCTACGAGCAGTACTTC
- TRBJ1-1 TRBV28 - CATAIGNTEAFF TGTGCCACCGCGATTGGGAACACTGAAGCTTTCTTT
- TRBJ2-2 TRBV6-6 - CASILGGDTGELFF -
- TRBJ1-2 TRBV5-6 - CASSTTGRGGYTF TGTGCCAGCAGCACGACAGGAAGAGGCGGCTACACCTTC
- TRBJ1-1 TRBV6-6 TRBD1 CATLDRGTEAFF TGTGCCACATTGGACAGGGGCACTGAAGCTTTCTTT
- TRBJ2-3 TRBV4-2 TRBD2 CASSRLGLAGPRGDTQYF TGTGCCAGCAGCCGGCTGGGACTAGCGGGGCCGCGGGGGGATACGCAGTATTTT
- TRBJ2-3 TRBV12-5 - CASGLVRGRAGDTQYF TGTGCTAGTGGTTTGGTACGAGGAAGGGCCGGAGATACGCAGTATTTT
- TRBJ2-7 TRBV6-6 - CASSYRQIYEQYF TGTGCCAGCAGTTACCGTCAGATCTACGAGCAGTACTTC
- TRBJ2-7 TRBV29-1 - CSVVQLPSYEQYF TGCAGCGTTGTACAGTTACCATCCTACGAGCAGTACTTC
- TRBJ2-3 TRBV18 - CASSPASPPDTQYF TGTGCCAGCTCACCAGCTAGCCCCCCAGATACGCAGTATTTT
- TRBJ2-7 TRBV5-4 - CASSLANTYEQYF TGTGCCAGCAGCTTGGCAAATACCTACGAGCAGTACTTC
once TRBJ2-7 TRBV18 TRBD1 CASSPGQGAYEQYF TGTGCCAGCTCACCCGGACAGGGGGCATACGAGCAGTACTTC
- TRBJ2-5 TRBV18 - CASSWPQKFQETQYF TGTGCCAGCTCATGGCCCCAAAAGTTCCAAGAGACCCAGTACTTC
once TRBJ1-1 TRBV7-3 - CASSSNMGNTEAFF TGTGCCAGCAGCTCCAACATGGGGAACACTGAAGCTTTCTTT
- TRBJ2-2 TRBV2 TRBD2 CASSDLAGGPKDTGELFF TGTGCCAGCAGTGATCTAGCGGGGGGGCCTAAGGACACCGGGGAGCTGTTTTTT
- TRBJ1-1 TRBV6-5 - CASRSQVDINTEAFF TGTGCCAGCAGATCCCAGGTGGACATTAACACTGAAGCTTTCTTT
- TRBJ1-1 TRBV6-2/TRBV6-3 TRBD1 CASSSGQGARYTEAFF TGTGCCAGCAGTTCCGGACAGGGGGCTAGGTACACTGAAGCTTTCTTT
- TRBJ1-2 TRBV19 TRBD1 CASSRGTGGGYTF TGTGCCAGTAGTAGAGGGACAGGGGGCGGCTACACCTTC
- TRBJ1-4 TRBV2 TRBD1 CASSGEGGQATNEKLFF TGTGCCAGCAGTGGGGAAGGGGGCCAGGCAACTAATGAAAAACTGTTTTTT
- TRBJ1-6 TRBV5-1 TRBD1 CASSEGQGSYNSPLHF TGCGCCAGCAGCGAGGGACAGGGATCCTATAATTCACCCCTCCACTTT
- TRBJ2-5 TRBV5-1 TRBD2 CASSLAGGAGSGETQYF TGCGCCAGCAGCTTGGCCGGGGGGGCCGGGTCAGGAGAGACCCAGTACTTC
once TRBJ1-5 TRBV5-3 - CARSPEMGEPQHF TGTGCCAGAAGCCCCGAGATGGGAGAGCCCCAGCATTTT
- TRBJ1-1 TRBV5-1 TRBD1 CASSRTGGAITEAFF TGCGCCAGCAGCCGGACAGGGGGCGCGATCACTGAAGCTTTCTTT
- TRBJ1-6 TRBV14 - CASSLRDNSPLHF TGTGCCAGCAGCCTGAGGGATAATTCACCCCTCCACTTT
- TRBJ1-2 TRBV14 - CASSPYNYGYTF TGTGCCAGCAGCCCTTATAATTATGGCTACACCTTC
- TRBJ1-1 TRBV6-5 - CASTTKIPNTEAFF TGTGCCAGCACCACGAAGATCCCAAACACTGAAGCTTTCTTT
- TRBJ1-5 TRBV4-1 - CASSQGQQNQPQHF TGCGCCAGCAGCCAAGGACAGCAAAATCAGCCCCAGCATTTT
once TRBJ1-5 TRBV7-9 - CASSLPQEPQHF TGTGCCAGCAGCTTACCCCAGGAGCCCCAGCATTTT
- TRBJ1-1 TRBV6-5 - CASSWSPGTEAFF TGTGCCAGCAGTTGGAGTCCGGGGACTGAAGCTTTCTTT
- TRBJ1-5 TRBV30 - CAWSVQGNQPQHF TGTGCCTGGAGTGTCCAGGGAAATCAGCCCCAGCATTTT
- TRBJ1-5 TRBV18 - CASSVPGGNQPQHF TGTGCCAGCTCAGTGCCAGGGGGCAATCAGCCCCAGCATTTT
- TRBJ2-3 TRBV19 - CASTAQGLDTQYF TGTGCCAGTACTGCCCAGGGGCTAGATACGCAGTATTTT
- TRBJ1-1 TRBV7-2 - CASSLRDANTEAFF TGTGCCAGCAGCTTAAGAGACGCGAACACTGAAGCTTTCTTT
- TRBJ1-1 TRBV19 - CASSVRGLFQGNTEAFF TGTGCCAGTAGTGTTAGGGGTTTATTTCAAGGTAACACTGAAGCTTTCTTT
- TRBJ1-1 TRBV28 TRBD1 CASRAGGGGLTEAFF TGTGCCAGCAGAGCAGGTGGAGGGGGCCTCACTGAAGCTTTCTTT
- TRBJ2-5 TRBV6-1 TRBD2 CASSGGLAGGQETQYF TGTGCCAGCAGTGGTGGACTAGCGGGGGGACAAGAGACCCAGTACTTC
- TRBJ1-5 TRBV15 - CATSREFLQPQHF TGTGCCACCAGCAGAGAATTTCTTCAGCCCCAGCATTTT
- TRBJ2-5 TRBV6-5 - CASSYSILLQETQYF TGTGCCAGCAGTTACTCGATTCTACTCCAAGAGACCCAGTACTTC
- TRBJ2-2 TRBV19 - CASSRRGGNTGELFF TGTGCCAGTAGTCGGCGGGGAGGGAACACCGGGGAGCTGTTTTTT
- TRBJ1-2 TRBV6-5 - CASSYSGYDGYTF TGTGCCAGCAGTTACTCAGGGTACGATGGCTACACCTTC
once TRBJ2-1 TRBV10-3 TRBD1 CAISGGQGGNEQFF TGTGCCATCAGTGGCGGACAGGGGGGCAATGAGCAGTTCTTC
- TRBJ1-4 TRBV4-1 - CASSQDRTERDEKLFF TGCGCCAGCAGCCAAGATAGGACGGAAAGAGATGAAAAACTGTTTTTT
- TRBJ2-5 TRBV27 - CASSFSGSETQYF TGTGCCAGCAGTTTTTCCGGATCGGAGACCCAGTACTTC
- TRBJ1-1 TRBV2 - CASPGPLNTEAFF TGTGCCAGCCCGGGACCCTTGAACACTGAAGCTTTCTTT
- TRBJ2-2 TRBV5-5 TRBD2 CASSHGTRPGELFF TGTGCCAGCAGCCACGGGACTAGGCCCGGGGAGCTGTTTTTT
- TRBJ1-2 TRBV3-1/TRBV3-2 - CASSQPSRRGYTF TGTGCCAGCAGCCAACCCTCGAGAAGAGGCTACACCTTC